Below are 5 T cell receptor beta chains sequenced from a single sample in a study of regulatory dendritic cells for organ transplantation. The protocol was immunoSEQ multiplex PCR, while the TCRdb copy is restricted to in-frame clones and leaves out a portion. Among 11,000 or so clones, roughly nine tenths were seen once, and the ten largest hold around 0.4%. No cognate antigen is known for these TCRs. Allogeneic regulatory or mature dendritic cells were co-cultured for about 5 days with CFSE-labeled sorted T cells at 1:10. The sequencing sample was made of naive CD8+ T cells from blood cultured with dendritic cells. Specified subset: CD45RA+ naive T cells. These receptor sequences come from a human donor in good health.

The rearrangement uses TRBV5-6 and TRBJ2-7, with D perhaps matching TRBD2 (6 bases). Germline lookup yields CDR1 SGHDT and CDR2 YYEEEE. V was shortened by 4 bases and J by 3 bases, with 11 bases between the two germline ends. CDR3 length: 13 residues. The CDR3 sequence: CASSGGAFYEQYF. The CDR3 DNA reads TGTGCCAGCAGCGGCGGGGCTTTCTACGAGCAGTACTTC. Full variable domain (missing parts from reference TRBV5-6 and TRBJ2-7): DAGVTQSPTHLIKTRGQQVTLRCSPKSGHDTVSWYQQALGQGPQFIFQYYEEEERQRGNFPDRFSGHQFPNYSSELNVNALLLGDSALYLCASSGGAFYEQYFGPGTRLTVT.

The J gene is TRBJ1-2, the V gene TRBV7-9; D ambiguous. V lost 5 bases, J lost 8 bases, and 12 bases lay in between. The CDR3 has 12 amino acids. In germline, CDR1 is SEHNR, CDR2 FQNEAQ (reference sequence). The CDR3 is CASSISNQGYTF. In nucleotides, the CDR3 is TGTGCCAGCAGCATCTCAAACCAGGGCTACACCTTC.

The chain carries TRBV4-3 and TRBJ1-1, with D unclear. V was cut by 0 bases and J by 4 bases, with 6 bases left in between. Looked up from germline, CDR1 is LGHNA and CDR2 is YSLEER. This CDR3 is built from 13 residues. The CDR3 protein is CASSQEVGTEAFF. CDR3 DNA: TGCGCCAGCAGCCAAGAAGTTGGCACTGAAGCTTTCTTT.

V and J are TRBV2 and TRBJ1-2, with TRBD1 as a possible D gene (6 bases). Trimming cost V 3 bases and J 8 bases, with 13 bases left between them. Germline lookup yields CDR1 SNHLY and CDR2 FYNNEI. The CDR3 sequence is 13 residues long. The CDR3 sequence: CASSEGALAGYTF. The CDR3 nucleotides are TGTGCCAGCAGTGAGGGGGCCCTGGCAGGCTACACCTTC.

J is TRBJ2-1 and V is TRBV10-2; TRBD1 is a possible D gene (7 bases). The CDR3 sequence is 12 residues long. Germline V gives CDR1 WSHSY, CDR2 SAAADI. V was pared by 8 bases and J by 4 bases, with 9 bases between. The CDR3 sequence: CASQGGYNEQFF. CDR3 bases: TGCGCCAGCCAGGGGGGATACAATGAGCAGTTCTTC.